The 24 T cell receptor beta chains below were found in one sample sequenced in a study of cytomegalovirus exposure and HLA in healthy donors. PCR involved 60 Vbeta and 13 Jbeta primers. The method was immunoSEQ multiplex PCR; TCRdb's version includes in-frame clones alone and lacks a portion of them. There are about 120,000 clones in the sample; 50% to 65% occur only once, and more than 8% lies in the top ten. Sequenced: PBMCs. The origin of the receptors is a woman aged 35 to 49 in good health and CMV-seropositive.

This clone was counted between two and nine times. This chain links TRBV4-1 with TRBJ2-7; D not resolved. V lost 1 base, J lost 3 bases, and 19 bases lay in between. The CDR3 runs to 17 residues. The germline CDR1 and CDR2 sequences are MGHRA and YSYEKL. The CDR3 is CASSQGPRGSDDYEQYF. For the CDR3, the DNA is TGCGCCAGCAGCCAAGGCCCCCGTGGCAGCGATGACTACGAGCAGTACTTC.

J is TRBJ1-1 and V is TRBV28, with 7 bases identical to TRBD1. This CDR3 spans 15 amino acids. Losses at the gene ends were 6 bases for V and 1 base for J; bases not matched to a gene: 8. Germline assignment: CDR1 MDHEN and CDR2 SYDVKM. CDR3 in DNA: TGTGCCAGCAGAAAGAGACAGGGAGCGAACACTGAAGCTTTCTTT. Protein product: CASRKRQGANTEAFF.

The chain uses TRBV25-1 and TRBJ2-1; 11 bases line up with TRBD2. The ends lost 7 bases at V and 7 bases at J; junction bases unmatched: 6. The CDR3 covers 14 residues. Germline CDR1 MGHDK, CDR2 SYGVNS. The CDR3 DNA follows: TGTGCCAGCAATAGCGGGAGGGACAAAAATGAGCAGTTCTTC. Translated, it gives CASNSGRDKNEQFF.

This clone appeared a few times. The V and J genes are TRBV29-1 and TRBJ1-1; TRBD1 might be the D (5 bases). V was cut by 3 bases and J by 10 bases, with 18 bases left in between. The CDR3 runs to 13 residues. From germline, CDR1 is SQVTM and CDR2 ANQGSEA. CDR3 DNA sequence: TGCAGCGTTGAGTTTTACAGGTTGCGGAGAGCTTTCTTT. Encoded protein: CSVEFYRLRRAFF.

V gene TRBV4-1 combines with J gene TRBJ1-5, with 10 bases aligning to TRBD1. Germline V lookup: CDR1 MGHRA, CDR2 YSYEKL. The CDR3 contains 15 residues. The V segment lost 1 base and the J segment 5 bases; nucleotides outside the gene matches: 2. The CDR3 DNA reads as TGCGCCAGCAGCCAAGGACAGGGGGCACATCAGCCCCAGCATTTT. This translates into CASSQGQGAHQPQHF.

This chain joins TRBV27 and TRBJ2-7, with D possibly TRBD2 on 6 matching bases. The V gene's germline CDR1 is MNHEY and CDR2 SMNVEV (reference sequence). The CDR3 consists of 15 residues. V lost 3 bases, J lost 2 bases, and 14 bases lay in between. The CDR3 sequence: CASSFGAGPTYEQYF. The CDR3 DNA sequence: TGTGCCAGCAGTTTTGGGGCGGGACCAACCTACGAGCAGTACTTC.

Only a few counts were recorded for this clone. The chain combines TRBV4-2 with TRBJ2-3; TRBD1 aligns across 8 bases. J gave up 3 bases and V 8 bases, and 10 bases lay outside the gene matches. Germline V lookup: CDR1 LGHNA, CDR2 YNFKEQ. The CDR3 sequence is 15 residues long. CDR3 coding DNA: TGTGCCAGCGAGAAGGACAGGGTAGGGACAGATACGCAGTATTTT. Protein: CASEKDRVGTDTQYF.

This chain uses TRBV7-9 with TRBJ2-1; possibly TRBD2 for D (6 bases). Trimming took off 1 base at V and 4 bases at J, with 11 bases between the two ends. The CDR3 runs 15 residues. CDR1 is SEHNR and CDR2 is FQNEAQ in the germline V gene (reference sequence). This CDR3 reads CASSLDGGIYNEQFF. In nucleotides, the CDR3 is TGTGCCAGCAGCTTAGATGGCGGGATATACAATGAGCAGTTCTTC.

This clone has a handful of counts. This chain uses TRBV5-1 with TRBJ2-1; the D gene is possibly TRBD1 (8 bases). Trimming took 2 bases from V and 8 from J, leaving 11 bases between them. This CDR3 contains 13 residues. Germline CDR1 is SGHRS and CDR2 is YFSETQ. The CDR3 spells CASSFTGGDEQFF. In DNA, the CDR3 is TGCGCCAGCAGCTTTACAGGGGGGGATGAGCAGTTCTTC.

This sequence joins TRBV13 and TRBJ2-1; maybe TRBD2 (7 bases). Germline V gene lookup returns CDR1 PRHDT and CDR2 FYEKMQ (reference sequence). V dropped 5 bases and J dropped 5 bases, with 10 bases sitting between them. The CDR3 runs 13 residues. DNA for the CDR3: TGTGCCAGCAGCCGGGGGGCCCACAATGAGCAGTTCTTC. It yields the protein CASSRGAHNEQFF.

The chain couples TRBV9 to TRBJ2-3; D possibly corresponds to TRBD2 (7 bases). Per the germline V gene, CDR1 is SGDLS and CDR2 is YYNGEE. V lost 6 bases, J lost 5 bases, and 19 bases lay in between. The CDR3 loop spans 15 amino acids. Here the CDR3 reads CASTPMGGGGDTQYF. The CDR3 DNA reads as TGTGCCAGCACCCCTATGGGGGGCGGGGGAGATACGCAGTATTTT.

V and J are TRBV7-2 and TRBJ2-5; D remains ambiguous. This CDR3 comprises 13 residues. Germline lookup yields CDR1 SGHTA and CDR2 FQGNSA. V lost 2 bases, J lost 5 bases, and 9 bases lay in between. Here the CDR3 DNA reads TGTGCCAGCAGCTTATTGATCGGGGAGACCCAGTACTTC. Translating it yields CASSLLIGETQYF.

The chain uses TRBV11-2 and TRBJ2-7, with D possibly being TRBD2 (6 bases). The V and J ends lost 5 bases and 3 bases respectively, with 17 bases between them. Germline CDR1 and CDR2: SGHAT and FQNNGV. The CDR3 totals 15 residues. CDR3 loop: CASSVVSGSRYEQYF. The CDR3 DNA reads TGTGCCAGCAGCGTCGTTAGCGGATCGCGCTACGAGCAGTACTTC.

The chain joins TRBV25-1 to TRBJ1-4; TRBD1 aligns across 10 bases. The V and J ends lost 4 bases and 8 bases, in that order; junction bases with no gene match: 10. The CDR3 sequence is 16 residues long. Germline CDR1 and CDR2: MGHDK and SYGVNS. The CDR3 nucleotides are TGTGCCAGCAGTGCCTTGGGACAGGGGCGAGGGGAAAAACTGTTTTTT. As protein: CASSALGQGRGEKLFF.

This chain links TRBV2 with TRBJ2-2, with a weak D call TRBD2 (5 bases). The germline V gene encodes CDR1 SNHLY and CDR2 FYNNEI. Trimming stripped 2 bases from V and 2 bases from J, with 6 bases between. This CDR3 spans 14 amino acids. CDR3 region: CASSERTNTGELFF. CDR3 nucleotides: TGTGCCAGCAGTGAACGGACTAACACCGGGGAGCTGTTTTTT.

The genes are TRBV11-2 and TRBJ2-7, with D unresolved. CDR1 is SGHAT and CDR2 is FQNNGV in the germline V gene. The CDR3 has 12 residues. Trimming took off 4 bases at V and 7 bases at J, with 11 bases between the two ends. The CDR3 region is CASSSNLEEQYF. The CDR3 nucleotides are TGTGCCAGCAGCTCGAACCTAGAGGAGCAGTACTTC. Filled out from reference TRBV11-2 and TRBJ2-7, the complete variable domain reads EAGVAQSPRYKIIEKRQSVAFWCNPISGHATLYWYQQILGQGPKLLIQFQNNGVVDDSQLPKDRFSAERLKGVDSTLKIQPAKLEDSAVYLCASSSNLEEQYFGPGTRLTVT.

This chain joins TRBV5-1 and TRBJ2-5; 9 bases align to TRBD2. CDR1 is SGHRS, CDR2 YFSETQ, per germline. V gave up 4 bases and J gave up 4 bases; unmatched junction bases: 5. The CDR3 has 14 amino acids. CDR3 in amino acids: CASSLAGMRETQYF. CDR3 DNA: TGCGCCAGCAGCCTAGCGGGAATGCGAGAGACCCAGTACTTC. Based on the CDR3 plus reference TRBV5-1 and TRBJ2-5, the full variable domain is KAGVTQTPRYLIKTRGQQVTLSCSPISGHRSVSWYQQTPGQGLQFLFEYFSETQRNKGNFPGRFSGRQFSNSRSEMNVSTLELGDSALYLCASSLAGMRETQYFGPGTRLLVL.

In its sample, this clone was seen once. CDR3 residues: CASLSSTDTQYF. The CDR3 DNA reads TGTGCCAGCCTTTCCAGCACAGATACGCAGTATTTT. The genes are TRBV7-9 and TRBJ2-3, with D uncertain. The CDR3 is 12 amino acids. CDR1 is SEHNR and CDR2 is FQNEAQ in the germline V gene (reference sequence). Trimming removed 8 bases from V and 0 bases from J, with 6 bases in between. The whole variable domain, remainder taken from reference TRBV7-9 and TRBJ2-3, is DTGVSQNPRHKITKRGQNVTFRCDPISEHNRLYWYRQTLGQGPEFLTYFQNEAQLEKSRLLSDRFSAERPKGSFSTLEIQRTEQGDSAMYLCASLSSTDTQYFGPGTRLTVL.

The rearrangement joins TRBV29-1 to TRBJ2-1; D call uncertain. The CDR3 sequence is 13 residues long. CDR1 and CDR2 (germline): SQVTM, ANQGSEA. V was pared by 3 bases and J by 2 bases, with 8 bases between. In DNA, the CDR3 is TGCAGCGTTGACGTACCTACCTACAATGAGCAGTTCTTC. Translating gives CSVDVPTYNEQFF.

The chain has TRBV7-3 and TRBJ1-1; 8 bases map to TRBD1. After removal of 4 bases from V and 4 bases from J, the junction contained 8 bases not matched to a gene. The CDR3 totals 15 residues. The V gene's germline CDR1 is SGHTA and CDR2 FQGTGA. DNA of the CDR3: TGTGCCAGCAGCTCTCGGACAGGGAAGGTCACTGAAGCTTTCTTT. Translating it yields CASSSRTGKVTEAFF.

This clone was observed once. The chain uses TRBV5-1 and TRBJ2-5; D is unclear. The germline V gene has CDR1 SGHRS and CDR2 YFSETQ. CDR3 length: 15 amino acids. The V and J ends lost 2 bases and 2 bases respectively, with 13 bases between them. Here the CDR3 reads CASSFSSRVQETQYF. The CDR3 DNA is TGCGCCAGCAGCTTCTCTTCCCGGGTACAAGAGACCCAGTACTTC.

J is TRBJ1-2 and V is TRBV4-1; weak D call: TRBD1 (6 bases). V shed 0 bases and J shed 5 bases, with 25 bases lying between them. The CDR3 runs 19 residues. Germline CDR1 is MGHRA and CDR2 is YSYEKL. The CDR3 DNA reads TGCGCCAGCAGCCAAGATGTGCGGCGGGGGGCGGGTGGTGTTTATGGCTACACCTTC. It yields the protein CASSQDVRRGAGGVYGYTF.

The CDR3 spells CASRGRDGYTF. CDR3 nucleotides: TGTGCCAGCCGGGGTCGGGATGGCTACACCTTC. The rearrangement links TRBV7-9 to TRBJ1-2; no firm D call. V was trimmed by 8 bases and J by 6 bases, leaving 10 bases between them. The CDR3 contains 11 residues. CDR1 and CDR2 (germline): SEHNR, FQNEAQ (reference sequence).

V gene TRBV7-9 combines with J gene TRBJ1-2; the match to TRBD1 covers 7 bases. Trimming removed 4 bases from V and 0 bases from J; junction bases left unmatched: 8. Germline loops: CDR1 SEHNR, CDR2 FQNEAQ (reference sequence). The CDR3 length is 16 residues. CDR3 in DNA: TGTGCCAGCAGCTCTCTCTGGGACAGCTCTAACTATGGCTACACCTTC. Amino acid sequence: CASSSLWDSSNYGYTF.